The source of this T cell receptor (beta chain) is a study of T cell therapy after organ transplantation. Study-level information: T cells were expanded two to three weeks with 30 CMV class I/II epitopes.

Germline V gives CDR1 SGHTA, CDR2 FQGTGA. The CDR3 runs 13 residues. Between the trimmed V and J ends, which lost 3 bases and 3 bases, there was a span of 9 bases. The method was immunoSEQ multiplex PCR; TCRdb's version includes in-frame clones alone and lacks a portion of them. Here the sample spans some 47,000 clones, about 95% being singletons. General study results and limits: In nonresponders, large pretherapy expansions changed minimally after therapy.

Concerning this clone: Its specificity is not known.

This TCR derives from a human patient who had received a solid organ transplant and had CMV disease. The sequencing used CD8+ T cells from blood, collected before autologous CMV-specific T cell therapy. J is TRBJ2-7 and V is TRBV7-3; D gene uncertain. CDR3 nucleotide sequence: TGTGCCAGCAGCTTCAGCATAAACTACGAGCAGTACTTC. Amino acids: CASSFSINYEQYF.